The 16 T cell receptor beta chains presented below share a single source sample, sequenced in a study of cytomegalovirus exposure and HLA in healthy donors. The protocol was immunoSEQ multiplex PCR, while the TCRdb copy is restricted to in-frame clones and leaves out a portion. The sample holds some 110,000 clones, more than 75% seen once. Material for sequencing was PBMCs. All receptors derive from a man younger than 30 in good health and CMV-seronegative.

V and J are TRBV5-4 and TRBJ2-1, with a weak D call TRBD1 (5 bases). This CDR3 has 14 amino acids. The germline V gene encodes CDR1 SGHNT and CDR2 YYREEE (reference sequence). Trimming removed 7 bases at V and 1 base at J, with 12 bases between. In DNA, the CDR3 is TGTGCCAGCGGCAGGGAAGTGTCCTACAATGAGCAGTTCTTC. It translates to CASGREVSYNEQFF.

The CDR3 sequence: CASNRQGVFDTQYF. The CDR3, as DNA: TGTGCCAGTAATCGACAGGGGGTATTTGATACGCAGTATTTT. J is TRBJ2-3 and V is TRBV19; 9 bases align to TRBD1. V lost 7 bases to trimming and J lost 6 bases; unmatched junction nucleotides: 8. The CDR3 has 14 amino acids. CDR1 and CDR2 from the germline V gene are LNHDA and SQIVND (reference sequence).

The CDR3 DNA is TGTGCCAGCAGTGAACGAATAGGGGGACAGGGGGCTATCCGGGAGCAGTTCTTC. Translation: CASSERIGGQGAIREQFF. V gene TRBV6-1 combines with J gene TRBJ2-1; 12 nucleotides match TRBD1. V lost 2 bases and J lost 10; bases outside the gene matches: 15. This CDR3 comprises 18 residues. Germline CDR1 is MNHNS and CDR2 is SASEGT.

V gene TRBV5-1 combines with J gene TRBJ2-3, with a possible D match to TRBD2 (5 bases). Trimming removed 0 bases at V and 2 bases at J, with 13 bases between. CDR3 size: 16 residues. Germline CDR1 and CDR2: SGHRS and YFSETQ. The CDR3 region is CASSLVERQNTDTQYF. As DNA, the CDR3 is TGCGCCAGCAGCTTGGTGGAGCGGCAGAACACAGATACGCAGTATTTT. The full variable domain, its missing parts supplied by reference TRBV5-1 and TRBJ2-3, is KAGVTQTPRYLIKTRGQQVTLSCSPISGHRSVSWYQQTPGQGLQFLFEYFSETQRNKGNFPGRFSGRQFSNSRSEMNVSTLELGDSALYLCASSLVERQNTDTQYFGPGTRLTVL.

This rearrangement joins TRBV5-6 to TRBJ2-1; 9 nucleotides agree with TRBD1. CDR1 is SGHDT, CDR2 YYEEEE, per germline. CDR3 length equals 15 residues. The V and J ends lost 6 bases and 6 bases, in that order; junction bases with no gene match: 10. The CDR3 is CASTTWTGVTNEQFF. Here the CDR3 DNA reads TGTGCCAGCACGACCTGGACAGGGGTAACCAATGAGCAGTTCTTC.

This chain connects TRBV5-1 to TRBJ2-1; 7 bases fit TRBD2. CDR1 is SGHRS and CDR2 is YFSETQ in the germline V gene. The CDR3 runs to 16 residues. After removal of 0 bases from V and 4 bases from J, the junction contained 7 bases not matched to a gene. CDR3 in amino acids: CASSLAGGSKYNEQFF. CDR3 sequence (DNA): TGCGCCAGCAGCTTGGCCGGCGGGAGCAAGTACAATGAGCAGTTCTTC.

The chain carries TRBV29-1 and TRBJ2-3, with TRBD1 as a possible D gene (7 bases). With 1 base removed from V and 4 bases from J, the gap between germline ends came to 18 bases. Germline V gene data show CDR1 as SQVTM and CDR2 as ANQGSEA. The CDR3 consists of 16 residues. The CDR3 DNA reads as TGCAGCGTTGAAGGAGGGGGCGGGAAAGTCGCAGATACGCAGTATTTT. Amino acid sequence: CSVEGGGGKVADTQYF.

The rearrangement links TRBV2 to TRBJ1-1; D may be TRBD1 (6 bases). The CDR3 spans 15 residues. Deletions cut 7 bases from V and 11 bases from J, with 26 bases between. Per germline, CDR1 SNHLY and CDR2 FYNNEI. In nucleotides, the CDR3 is TGTGCCAGCACCCCAGGTGGACAGTTGGTGGCCGGGGCTTTCTTT. Protein: CASTPGGQLVAGAFF.

This clone was detected a few times. This chain joins TRBV5-4 and TRBJ1-1; D unclear. Germline CDR1 is SGHNT and CDR2 is YYREEE (reference sequence). The CDR3 contains 15 residues. Trimming took off 0 bases at V and 0 bases at J, with 9 bases between the two ends. CDR3 coding DNA: TGTGCCAGCAGCTTGGCCGGTGCTATGAACACTGAAGCTTTCTTT. Its translation is CASSLAGAMNTEAFF. The full variable domain, rest sourced from reference TRBV5-4 and TRBJ1-1, is ETGVTQSPTHLIKTRGQQVTLRCSSQSGHNTVSWYQQALGQGPQFIFQYYREEENGRGNFPPRFSGLQFPNYSSELNVNALELDDSALYLCASSLAGAMNTEAFFGQGTRLTVV.

The rearrangement joins TRBV27 to TRBJ2-7; 8 bases fit TRBD1. V lost 4 bases to trimming and J lost 5 bases; unmatched junction nucleotides: 7. The germline V gene encodes CDR1 MNHEY and CDR2 SMNVEV (reference sequence). This CDR3 region has 14 residues. The CDR3 region is CASSSDRGVDEQYF. CDR3 coding DNA: TGTGCCAGCAGTTCCGACAGGGGAGTTGACGAGCAGTACTTC.

The chain uses TRBV12-5 and TRBJ2-3; TRBD2 agrees at 9 bases. This CDR3 contains 16 residues. CDR1 LGHNT and CDR2 FRNRAP come from the germline V gene. The trim removed 1 base at V and 2 bases at J, leaving 4 bases unmatched. The CDR3 reads CASGLGLAGITDTQYF. The DNA of the CDR3 is TGTGCTAGTGGTTTGGGTCTAGCGGGGATCACAGATACGCAGTATTTT.

This sequence joins TRBV6-1 and TRBJ2-2; 8 bases map to TRBD2. The trim removed 10 bases at V and 2 bases at J, leaving 9 bases unmatched. CDR1 is MNHNS, CDR2 SASEGT, per germline. The CDR3 contains 15 residues. CDR3 loop: CATLRIAGNTGELFF. The CDR3 region has the DNA TGTGCCACACTCCGGATAGCGGGAAACACCGGGGAGCTGTTTTTT.

The CDR3 DNA reads TGTGCCAGCAGCTTGGGGAGAGGGTGGAATCAGCCCCAGCATTTT. It yields the protein CASSLGRGWNQPQHF. V gene TRBV5-6 combines with J gene TRBJ1-5, with D hard to call. The V end lost 0 bases, the J end lost 4 bases, and 11 bases lay between the germline ends. Germline CDR1 reads SGHDT; CDR2 reads YYEEEE. CDR3 length: 15 residues.

CDR3 region: CAWRAGEVYGYTF. CDR3 DNA: TGTGCCTGGAGGGCCGGGGAAGTCTATGGCTACACCTTC. The chain is built from TRBV30 and TRBJ1-2; D uncertain. The CDR3 runs 13 residues. Trimming removed 3 bases at V and 4 bases at J, with 12 bases between. CDR1 is GTSNPN and CDR2 is SVGIG in the germline V gene (reference sequence).

The genes are TRBV9 and TRBJ2-1; the D gene is possibly TRBD2 (6 bases). The V end was cut by 0 bases, the J end by 4 bases, with 11 bases between. The CDR3 totals 15 residues. From germline, CDR1 is SGDLS and CDR2 YYNGEE. Here the CDR3 reads CASSVGLGAYNEQFF. CDR3 DNA: TGTGCCAGCAGCGTAGGACTAGGTGCTTACAATGAGCAGTTCTTC.

The CDR3 bases are TGTGCCTGGAGTCCCCTGCGGGACACTGAAGCTTTCTTT. Residues: CAWSPLRDTEAFF. The gene calls are TRBV30 and TRBJ1-1, with D hard to call. This CDR3 comprises 13 residues. The germline V gene encodes CDR1 GTSNPN and CDR2 SVGIG (reference sequence). Trimming removed 2 bases at V and 3 bases at J, with 10 bases between.